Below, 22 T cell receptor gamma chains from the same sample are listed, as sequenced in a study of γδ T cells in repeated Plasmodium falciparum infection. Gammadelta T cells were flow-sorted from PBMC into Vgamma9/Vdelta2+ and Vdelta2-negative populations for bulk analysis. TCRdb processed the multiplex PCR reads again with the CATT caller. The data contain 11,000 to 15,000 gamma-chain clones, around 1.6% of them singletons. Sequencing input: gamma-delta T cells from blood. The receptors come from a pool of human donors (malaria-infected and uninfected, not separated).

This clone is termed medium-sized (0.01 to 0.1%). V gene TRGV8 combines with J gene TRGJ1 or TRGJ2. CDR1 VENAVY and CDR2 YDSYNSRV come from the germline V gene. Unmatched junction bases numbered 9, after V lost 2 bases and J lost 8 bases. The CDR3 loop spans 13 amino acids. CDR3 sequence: CATWDITRNKKLF. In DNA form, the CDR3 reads TGTGCCACCTGGGATATTACCAGGAATAAGAAACTCTTT.

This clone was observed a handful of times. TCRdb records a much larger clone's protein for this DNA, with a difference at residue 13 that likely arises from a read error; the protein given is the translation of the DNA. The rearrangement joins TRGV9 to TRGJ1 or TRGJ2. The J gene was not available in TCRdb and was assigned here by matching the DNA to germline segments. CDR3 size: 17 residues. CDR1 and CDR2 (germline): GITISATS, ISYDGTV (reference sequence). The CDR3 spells CALWVTLAVTNYHKKLF. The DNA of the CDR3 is TGTGCCTTGTGGGTTACTTTAGCGGTCACGAATTATCATAAGAAACTCTTT.

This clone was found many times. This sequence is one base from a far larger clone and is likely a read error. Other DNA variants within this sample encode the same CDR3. The CDR3 spells CALWEGTKLQELGKKIKVF. In DNA, the CDR3 is TGTGCCTTGTGGGAGGGAACCAAATTACAAGAGCTGGGCAAAAAAATCAAGGTATTT. The gene calls are TRGV9 and TRGJP. Germline V lookup: CDR1 GITISATS, CDR2 ISYDGTV (reference sequence). CDR3 length: 19 residues.

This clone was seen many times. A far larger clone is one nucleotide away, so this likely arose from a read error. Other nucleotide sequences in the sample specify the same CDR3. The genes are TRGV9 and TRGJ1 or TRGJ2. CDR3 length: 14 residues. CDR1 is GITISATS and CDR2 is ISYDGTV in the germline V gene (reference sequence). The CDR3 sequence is CALWEVHLYYKKLF. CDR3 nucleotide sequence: TGCGCCTTGTGGGAGGTGCACCTATATTATAAGAAACTCTTT.

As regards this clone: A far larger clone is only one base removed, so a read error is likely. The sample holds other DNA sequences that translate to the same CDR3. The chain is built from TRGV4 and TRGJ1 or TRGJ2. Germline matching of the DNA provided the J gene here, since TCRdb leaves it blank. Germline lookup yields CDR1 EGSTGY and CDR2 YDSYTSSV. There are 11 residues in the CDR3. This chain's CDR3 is CATWDDKKKLF. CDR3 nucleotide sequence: TGTGCCACATGGGATGACAAAAAGAAACTCTTT.

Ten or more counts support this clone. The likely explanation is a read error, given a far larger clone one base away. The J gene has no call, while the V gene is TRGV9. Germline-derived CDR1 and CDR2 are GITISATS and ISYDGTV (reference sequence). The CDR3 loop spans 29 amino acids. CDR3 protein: CALWEVQKVGLAVEQHWLSQVSIGRKQHF. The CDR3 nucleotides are TGTGCCTTGTGGGAGGTGCAGAAGGTGGGATTGGCAGTGGAACAACACTGGTTGTCACAGGTAAGTATCGGAAGAAAACAACATTTC.

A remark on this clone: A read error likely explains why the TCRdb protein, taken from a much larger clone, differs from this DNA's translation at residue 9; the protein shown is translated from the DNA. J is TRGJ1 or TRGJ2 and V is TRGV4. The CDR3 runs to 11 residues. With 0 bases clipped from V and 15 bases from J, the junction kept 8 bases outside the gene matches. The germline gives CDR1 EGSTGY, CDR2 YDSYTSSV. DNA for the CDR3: TGTGCCACCTGGGATGGGCGTCAGAGACTCTTT. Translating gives CATWDGRQRLF.

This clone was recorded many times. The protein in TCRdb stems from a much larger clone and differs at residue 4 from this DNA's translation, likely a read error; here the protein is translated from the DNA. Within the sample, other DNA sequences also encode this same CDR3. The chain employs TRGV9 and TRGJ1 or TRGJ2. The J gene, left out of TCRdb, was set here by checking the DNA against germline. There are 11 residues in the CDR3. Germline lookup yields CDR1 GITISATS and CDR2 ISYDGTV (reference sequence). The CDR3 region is CALREDYKKLF. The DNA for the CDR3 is TGTGCCTTGCGGGAGGACTATAAGAAACTCTTT.

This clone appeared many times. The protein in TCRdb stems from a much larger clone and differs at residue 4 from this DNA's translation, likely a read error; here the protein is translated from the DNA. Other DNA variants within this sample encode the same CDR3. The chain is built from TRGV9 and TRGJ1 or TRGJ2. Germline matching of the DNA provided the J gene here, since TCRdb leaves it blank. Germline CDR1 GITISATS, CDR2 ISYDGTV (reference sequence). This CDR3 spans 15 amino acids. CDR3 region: CALRELPIFYYKKLF. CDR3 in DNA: TGTGCCTTGCGGGAGTTGCCGATTTTCTATTATAAGAAACTCTTT.

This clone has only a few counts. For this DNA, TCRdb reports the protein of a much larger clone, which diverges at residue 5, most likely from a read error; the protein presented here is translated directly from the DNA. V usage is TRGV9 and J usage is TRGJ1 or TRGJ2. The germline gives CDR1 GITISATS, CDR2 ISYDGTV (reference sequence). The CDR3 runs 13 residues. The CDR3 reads CALWKVRYYKKLF. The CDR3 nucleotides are TGTGCCTTGTGGAAGGTGAGGTATTATAAGAAGCTCTTT.

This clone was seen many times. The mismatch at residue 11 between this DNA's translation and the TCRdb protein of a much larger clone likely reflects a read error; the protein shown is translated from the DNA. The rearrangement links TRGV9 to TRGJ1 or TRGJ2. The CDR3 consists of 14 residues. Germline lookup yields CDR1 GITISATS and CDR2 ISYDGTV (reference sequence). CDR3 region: CALWEEFKYYEKLF. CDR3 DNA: TGTGCCTTGTGGGAGGAATTCAAATATTATGAGAAACTCTTT.

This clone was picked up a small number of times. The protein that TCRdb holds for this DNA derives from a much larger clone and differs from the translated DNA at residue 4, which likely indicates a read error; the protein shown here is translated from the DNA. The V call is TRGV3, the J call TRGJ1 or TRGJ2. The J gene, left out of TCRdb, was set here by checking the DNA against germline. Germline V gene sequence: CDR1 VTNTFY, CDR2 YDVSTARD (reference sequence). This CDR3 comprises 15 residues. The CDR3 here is CATRDRRDGDYKKLF. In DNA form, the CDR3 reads TGTGCCACCCGGGACAGGCGTGATGGGGATTATAAGAAACTCTTT.

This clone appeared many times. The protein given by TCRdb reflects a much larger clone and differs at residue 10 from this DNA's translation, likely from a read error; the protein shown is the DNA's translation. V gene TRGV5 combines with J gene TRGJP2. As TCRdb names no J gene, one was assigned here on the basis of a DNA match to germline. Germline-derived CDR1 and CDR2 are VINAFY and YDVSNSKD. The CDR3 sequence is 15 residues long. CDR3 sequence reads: CATWDSSRSGWIKTF. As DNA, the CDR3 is TGTGCCACCTGGGACAGTTCACGTAGTGGTTGGATCAAGACGTTT.

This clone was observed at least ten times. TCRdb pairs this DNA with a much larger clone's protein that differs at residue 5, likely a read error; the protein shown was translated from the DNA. CDR3: CALWVTEELGKKIKVF. CDR3 bases: TGTGCCTTGTGGGTAACGGAGGAGTTGGGCAAAAAAATCAAGGTATTT. The V call is TRGV9, the J call TRGJP. No J gene is reported in TCRdb; it was inferred here by comparing the DNA with germline. The V gene end was trimmed by 5 bases and the J gene end by 7 bases; junction bases not matched to a gene: 8. The CDR3 is made up of 16 amino acids. Germline CDR1 is GITISATS and CDR2 is ISYDGTV (reference sequence).

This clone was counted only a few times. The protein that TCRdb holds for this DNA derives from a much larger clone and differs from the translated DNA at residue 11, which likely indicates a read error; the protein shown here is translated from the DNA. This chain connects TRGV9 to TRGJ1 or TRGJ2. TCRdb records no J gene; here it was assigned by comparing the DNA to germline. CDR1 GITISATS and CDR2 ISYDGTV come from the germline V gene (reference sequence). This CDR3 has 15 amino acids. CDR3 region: CALWDRPQDYCKKLF. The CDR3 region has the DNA TGTGCCTTGTGGGATAGACCGCAGGATTATTGTAAGAAACTCTTT.

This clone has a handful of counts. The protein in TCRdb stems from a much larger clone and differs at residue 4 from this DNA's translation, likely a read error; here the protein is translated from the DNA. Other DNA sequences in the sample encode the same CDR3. CDR3 nucleotides: TGTGCCACCCGGGAACCGGTTTATTATAAGAAACTCTTT. Protein product: CATREPVYYKKLF. The rearrangement links TRGV3 to TRGJ1 or TRGJ2. Assignment of the J gene here rests on matching the DNA to germline, because TCRdb gives none. Per the germline V gene, CDR1 is VTNTFY and CDR2 is YDVSTARD (reference sequence). This CDR3 has 13 amino acids.

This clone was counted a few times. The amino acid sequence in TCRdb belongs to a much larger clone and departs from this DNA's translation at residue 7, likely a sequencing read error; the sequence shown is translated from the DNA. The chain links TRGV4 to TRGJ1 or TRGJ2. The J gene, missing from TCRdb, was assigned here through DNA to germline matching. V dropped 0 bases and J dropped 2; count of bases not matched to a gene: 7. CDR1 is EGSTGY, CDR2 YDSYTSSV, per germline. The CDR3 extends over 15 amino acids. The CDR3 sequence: CATWDGLFYYYKKLF. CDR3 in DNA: TGTGCCACCTGGGATGGGCTGTTTTATTATTATAAGAAACTCTTT.

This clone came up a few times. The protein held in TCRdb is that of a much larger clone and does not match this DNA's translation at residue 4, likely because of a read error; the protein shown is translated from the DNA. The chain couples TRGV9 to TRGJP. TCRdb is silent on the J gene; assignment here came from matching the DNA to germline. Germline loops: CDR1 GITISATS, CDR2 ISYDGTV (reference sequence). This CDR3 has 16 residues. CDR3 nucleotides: TGTGCCTTGCGGGAGATAAAAGAGTTGGGCAAAAAAATCAAGGTATTT. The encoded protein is CALREIKELGKKIKVF.

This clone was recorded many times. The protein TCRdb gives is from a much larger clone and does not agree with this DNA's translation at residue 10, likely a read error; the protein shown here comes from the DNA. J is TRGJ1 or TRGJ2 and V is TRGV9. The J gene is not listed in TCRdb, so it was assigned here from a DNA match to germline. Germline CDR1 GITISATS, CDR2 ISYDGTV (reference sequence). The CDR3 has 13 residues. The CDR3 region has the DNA TGTGCCTTGTGGGAGGTGCAAGATTATAGGAAACTCTTT. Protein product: CALWEVQDYRKLF.

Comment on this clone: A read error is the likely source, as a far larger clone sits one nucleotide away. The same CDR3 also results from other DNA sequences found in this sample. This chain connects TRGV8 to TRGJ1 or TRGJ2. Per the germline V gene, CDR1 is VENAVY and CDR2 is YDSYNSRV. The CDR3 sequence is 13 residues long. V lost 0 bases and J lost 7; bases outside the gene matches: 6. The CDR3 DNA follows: TGTGCCACCTGGGATAGGCGACGCTATAAGAAACTCTTT. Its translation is CATWDRRRYKKLF.

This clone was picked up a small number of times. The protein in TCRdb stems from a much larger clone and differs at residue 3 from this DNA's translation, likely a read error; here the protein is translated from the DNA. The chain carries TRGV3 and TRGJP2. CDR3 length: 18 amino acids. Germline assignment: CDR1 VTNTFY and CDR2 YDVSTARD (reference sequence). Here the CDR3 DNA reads TGTGCCTCCTGGGACAGGCCATTAGGCCCCTGGAGTGATTGGATCAAGACGTTT. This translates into CASWDRPLGPWSDWIKTF.

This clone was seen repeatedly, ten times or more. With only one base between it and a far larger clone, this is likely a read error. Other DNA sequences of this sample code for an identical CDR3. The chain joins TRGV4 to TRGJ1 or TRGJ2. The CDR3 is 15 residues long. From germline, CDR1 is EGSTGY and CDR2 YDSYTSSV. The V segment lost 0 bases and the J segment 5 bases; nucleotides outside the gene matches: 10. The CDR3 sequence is CATWDGPFFDYKKLF. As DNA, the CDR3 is TGTGCCACCTGGGATGGGCCCTTCTTTGATTATAAGAAACTCTTT.